These 30 T cell receptor beta chains came from one sample sequenced in a study of control samples from healthy donors and cancer patients. Clones were read by immunoSEQ multiplex PCR, and TCRdb kept only the in-frame ones, dropping some. Altogether 100,000 to 150,000 clones are present, roughly 92% being singletons, with the ten largest covering 0.58%. Sequencing input: PBMCs. All receptors derive from an elderly man with head and neck cancer.

The genes are TRBV10-3 and TRBJ1-5, with 7 bases fitting TRBD1. The CDR3 has 13 residues. Germline V gene data show CDR1 as ENHRY and CDR2 as SYGVKD. Germline trimming cut 10 bases from V and 3 bases from J; bases unmatched to any gene: 6. The CDR3 is CATRGQINQPQHF. The DNA of the CDR3 is TGTGCCACCCGGGGACAGATCAATCAGCCCCAGCATTTT.

The chain is built from TRBV4-3 and TRBJ2-7; 9 bases line up with TRBD2. Germline CDR1 LGHNA, CDR2 YSLEER. V lost 4 bases and J lost 5; bases outside the gene matches: 12. This CDR3 has 16 residues. CDR3 loop: CASSLGGASGNDEQYF. The CDR3 DNA reads as TGCGCCAGCAGCCTAGGGGGGGCTAGCGGGAACGACGAGCAGTACTTC.

CDR3 region: CASSPPHPGNPYNEQFF. The CDR3 region has the DNA TGTGCCAGTAGTCCGCCCCACCCCGGGAACCCCTACAATGAGCAGTTCTTC. The rearrangement uses TRBV19 and TRBJ2-1; a weak D match, TRBD2 (5 bases). Germline lookup yields CDR1 LNHDA and CDR2 SQIVND (reference sequence). The V gene lost 5 bases and the J gene lost 2 bases, with 19 bases spanning the gap. The CDR3 loop spans 17 amino acids.

V usage is TRBV19 and J usage is TRBJ1-1; D is unclear. This CDR3 is built from 14 residues. V dropped 7 bases and J dropped 4 bases, with 16 bases sitting between them. Germline CDR1 LNHDA, CDR2 SQIVND (reference sequence). The DNA for the CDR3 is TGTGCCAGTATCTATCGAGCGGGTTCCACTGAAGCTTTCTTT. This codes for CASIYRAGSTEAFF.

Only one count was recorded for this clone. The chain carries TRBV11-3 and TRBJ1-2, with 11 bases identical to TRBD1. V was pared by 5 bases and J by 4 bases, with 12 bases of the junction left unmatched. Germline lookup yields CDR1 SGHNT and CDR2 YENEEA. This CDR3 has 17 amino acids. The CDR3 coding sequence is TGTGCCAGCAGCCTGGCCTCCCGGGACAGGGGGATCTATGGCTACACCTTC. Its protein product is CASSLASRDRGIYGYTF.

V gene TRBV5-1 combines with J gene TRBJ1-5; D is possibly TRBD1 (6 bases). The CDR3 extends over 15 amino acids. V was clipped by 0 bases and J by 3 bases, with 10 bases between them. Germline CDR1 and CDR2: SGHRS and YFSETQ. The CDR3 region is CASSLDRATNQPQHF. CDR3 nucleotide sequence: TGCGCCAGCAGCTTGGACAGGGCTACCAATCAGCCCCAGCATTTT. Drawing the rest from reference TRBV5-1 and TRBJ1-5, the complete variable domain is KAGVTQTPRYLIKTRGQQVTLSCSPISGHRSVSWYQQTPGQGLQFLFEYFSETQRNKGNFPGRFSGRQFSNSRSEMNVSTLELGDSALYLCASSLDRATNQPQHFGDGTRLSIL.

V gene TRBV30 combines with J gene TRBJ1-2; the match to TRBD1 covers 7 bases. Germline CDR1 GTSNPN, CDR2 SVGIG (reference sequence). Trimming cost V 0 bases and J 7 bases; bases outside gene matches: 8. The CDR3 contains 14 residues. The CDR3 is CAWSVERTGGGYTF. The CDR3 DNA follows: TGTGCCTGGAGTGTAGAGCGGACAGGCGGTGGCTACACCTTC.

This chain links TRBV24-1 with TRBJ2-5, with TRBD1 matching over 9 bases. The CDR3 length is 15 residues. Germline trimming cut 6 bases from V and 5 bases from J; bases unmatched to any gene: 9. Germline V CDR1 and CDR2: KGHDR, SFDVKD. CDR3 protein: CATSSGGDREETQYF. Here the CDR3 DNA reads TGTGCCACCAGTTCTGGCGGGGACAGGGAGGAGACCCAGTACTTC.

This clone was seen just once. The chain recombines TRBV5-4 with TRBJ2-1, with TRBD2 identical over 14 bases. Unmatched junction bases numbered 4, after V lost 0 bases and J lost 8 bases. Germline V gene sequence: CDR1 SGHNT, CDR2 YYREEE (reference sequence). The CDR3 runs 16 residues. Written as DNA, the CDR3 is TGTGCCAGCAGCTTGGTGGGACTAGCGGGAGCAGATGAGCAGTTCTTC. Protein: CASSLVGLAGADEQFF.

This sequence joins TRBV14 and TRBJ1-2; D unclear. Germline V lookup: CDR1 SGHDN, CDR2 FVKESK. V was trimmed by 4 bases and J by 0 bases, leaving 18 bases between them. The length of the CDR3 is 17 residues. The CDR3: CASSPLTGRPANYGYTF. Written as DNA, the CDR3 is TGTGCCAGCAGCCCGTTGACGGGCAGGCCAGCTAACTATGGCTACACCTTC.

This chain connects TRBV30 to TRBJ1-4; D unresolved. V lost 4 bases and J 0 bases, leaving 6 bases between the germline ends. Germline CDR1 reads GTSNPN; CDR2 reads SVGIG (reference sequence). This CDR3 comprises 13 residues. The CDR3 protein is CAWKSATNEKLFF. CDR3 nucleotide sequence: TGTGCCTGGAAGAGTGCAACTAATGAAAAACTGTTTTTT.

V and J are TRBV19 and TRBJ1-2; TRBD1 is a possible D gene (5 bases). Germline CDR1 LNHDA, CDR2 SQIVND (reference sequence). The CDR3 sequence is 13 residues long. V was clipped by 3 bases and J by 4 bases, with 9 bases between them. In DNA form, the CDR3 reads TGTGCCAGTAGTATGGTGGGGGTCTATGGCTACACCTTC. It codes for CASSMVGVYGYTF.

This clone was found once. The rearrangement links TRBV7-8 to TRBJ2-5; D unclear. V was trimmed by 3 bases and J by 2 bases, leaving 10 bases between them. CDR1 is SGHVS, CDR2 FQNEAQ, per germline. The CDR3 runs to 14 residues. CDR3 residues: CASSFSASQETQYF. CDR3 DNA: TGTGCCAGCAGCTTCTCTGCAAGTCAAGAGACCCAGTACTTC.

V gene TRBV5-6 combines with J gene TRBJ2-7; TRBD1 or TRBD2 may be the D gene (5 bases each). V was shortened by 0 bases and J by 0 bases, with 13 bases between the two germline ends. The CDR3 spans 16 residues. The germline gives CDR1 SGHDT, CDR2 YYEEEE. This CDR3 reads CASSLAVGPYSYEQYF. The CDR3 nucleotides read TGTGCCAGCAGCTTGGCGGTGGGACCCTACTCCTACGAGCAGTACTTC.

The chain recombines TRBV29-1 with TRBJ1-2; D is unclear. The CDR3 is made up of 14 amino acids. Germline V lookup: CDR1 SQVTM, CDR2 ANQGSEA. V was pared by 0 bases and J by 4 bases, with 12 bases between. Here the CDR3 DNA reads TGCAGCGTTGAAGATGGGCGGGCGCCCTATGGCTACACCTTC. As protein: CSVEDGRAPYGYTF.

The rearrangement links TRBV6-6 to TRBJ2-7, with D perhaps TRBD2 (6 bases). This CDR3 is 15 amino acids long. Per the germline V gene, CDR1 is MNHNY and CDR2 is SVGAGI (reference sequence). Trimming removed 4 bases at V and 2 bases at J, with 15 bases between. CDR3: CASSLTGVGTYEQYF. The CDR3 DNA is TGTGCCAGCAGTTTAACGGGGGTTGGGACCTACGAGCAGTACTTC.

V is TRBV6-4 and J is TRBJ2-1, with TRBD2 matching 13 bases. Trimming at V came to 4 bases and at J to 3 bases, leaving 3 bases not matched to a gene. The CDR3 totals 16 residues. Germline CDR1 is MRHNA and CDR2 is SNTAGT. The CDR3 bases are TGTGCCAGCAGTGCCTGGACTAGCGGGAGCTACAATGAGCAGTTCTTC. It is translated as CASSAWTSGSYNEQFF.

This CDR3 is CSVVDSTREQYF. Here the CDR3 DNA reads TGCAGCGTAGTGGACAGTACCCGTGAGCAGTACTTC. The chain carries TRBV29-1 and TRBJ2-7; possibly TRBD1 for D (6 bases). Trimming pared 6 bases from V and 7 bases from J, leaving 16 bases between. This CDR3 is 12 amino acids long. In germline, CDR1 is SQVTM, CDR2 ANQGSEA.

The CDR3 sequence: CASSVGGNGYTF. In nucleotides, the CDR3 is TGTGCCAGTAGTGTAGGGGGGAATGGCTACACCTTC. V and J are TRBV19 and TRBJ1-2; D possibly corresponds to TRBD1 (6 bases). This CDR3 comprises 12 residues. Trimming shortened V by 5 bases and J by 6 bases, and 10 bases separated the two germline ends. Germline CDR1 is LNHDA and CDR2 is SQIVND (reference sequence).

This clone was picked up one time. The chain links TRBV4-1 to TRBJ2-6; tentatively, D is TRBD2 (6 bases). The germline CDR1 and CDR2 sequences are MGHRA and YSYEKL. V was shortened by 3 bases and J by 1 base, with 13 bases between the two germline ends. The CDR3 sequence is 17 residues long. The DNA of the CDR3 is TGCGCCAGCAGCCATGATTGGCGGGGATCTGGGGCCAACGTCCTGACTTTC. The encoded protein is CASSHDWRGSGANVLTF.

A word on this clone: Relative to the germline gene, one junction end is altered; a read error may explain this. Within the sample, other DNA sequences also encode this same CDR3. The gene calls are TRBV11-2 and TRBJ1-6, with unresolved D. In germline, CDR1 is SGHAT, CDR2 FQNNGV. The CDR3 has 15 amino acids. CDR3 sequence (DNA): TGCGCCAGCAGCAGGCCTCGGACGGAGAATTCACCCCTCCACTTT. This encodes CASSRPRTENSPLHF.

Judged by abundance, this clone is medium-sized (0.01 to 0.1%). The V call is TRBV19, the J call TRBJ1-4, with TRBD1 matching over 11 bases. Germline CDR1 LNHDA, CDR2 SQIVND (reference sequence). This CDR3 has 17 residues. Losses at the gene ends were 6 bases for V and 7 bases for J; bases not matched to a gene: 13. In DNA form, the CDR3 reads TGTGCCAGTAGCAGCCCAAGGGACAGGGGGGCTACTGAAAAACTGTTTTTT. Translation gives CASSSPRDRGATEKLFF.

The chain uses TRBV19 and TRBJ2-2; D may be TRBD2 (5 bases). Germline assignment: CDR1 LNHDA and CDR2 SQIVND (reference sequence). V was shortened by 5 bases and J by 3 bases, with 10 bases between the two germline ends. This CDR3 is 14 amino acids long. Here the CDR3 reads CASSGLLYTGELFF. In DNA form, the CDR3 reads TGTGCCAGTAGTGGACTGTTATACACCGGGGAGCTGTTTTTT. The whole variable domain, filled in from reference TRBV19 and TRBJ2-2, reads DGGITQSPKYLFRKEGQNVTLSCEQNLNHDAMYWYRQDPGQGLRLIYYSQIVNDFQKGDIAEGYSVSREKKESFPLTVTSAQKNPTAFYLCASSGLLYTGELFFGEGSRLTVL.

The rearrangement uses TRBV5-1 and TRBJ2-7; the match to TRBD2 covers 7 bases. V lost 4 bases to trimming and J lost 7 bases; unmatched junction nucleotides: 11. Looked up from germline, CDR1 is SGHRS and CDR2 is YFSETQ. This CDR3 has 14 amino acids. CDR3 coding DNA: TGCGCCAGCAGCCCTGAACACGGGGGGTTGGAGCAGTACTTC. Amino acids: CASSPEHGGLEQYF.

By share, this clone counts as medium-sized. The chain carries TRBV3-1 (or the pseudogene TRBV3-2) and TRBJ1-2; D call uncertain. Germline CDR1 and CDR2: LGHDT and YNNKEL (reference sequence). The CDR3 loop spans 15 amino acids. The germline V and J ends were trimmed by 3 bases and 4 bases, with 15 bases remaining between them. The CDR3 protein is CASSHPESDLYGYTF. The DNA for the CDR3 is TGTGCCAGCAGCCACCCCGAAAGTGACCTCTATGGCTACACCTTC.

The chain combines TRBV7-9 with TRBJ2-5; D unclear. V was clipped by 1 base and J by 5 bases, with 5 bases between them. CDR3 length equals 12 residues. CDR1 SEHNR and CDR2 FQNEAQ come from the germline V gene (reference sequence). This chain's CDR3 is CASSLEMETQYF. CDR3 sequence (DNA): TGTGCCAGCAGCTTAGAGATGGAGACCCAGTACTTC.

J is TRBJ1-1 and V is TRBV9, with TRBD1 identical over 7 bases. This CDR3 spans 15 amino acids. The germline gives CDR1 SGDLS, CDR2 YYNGEE. V lost 3 bases to trimming and J lost 4 bases; unmatched junction nucleotides: 9. The CDR3 nucleotides read TGTGCCAGCAGCGATACAGGGGTGGTGTTCACTGAAGCTTTCTTT. This sequence encodes CASSDTGVVFTEAFF.

This rearrangement joins TRBV2 to TRBJ2-5; D gene ambiguous. The CDR3 runs 14 residues. The germline V and J ends were trimmed by 4 bases and 5 bases, with 14 bases remaining between them. Germline CDR1 SNHLY, CDR2 FYNNEI. The CDR3, as DNA: TGTGCCAGCAGTGGGGCCCGAAGAGAGGAGACCCAGTACTTC. Its protein is CASSGARREETQYF. The variable domain in full, completed from reference TRBV2 and TRBJ2-5, reads EPEVTQTPSHQVTQMGQEVILRCVPISNHLYFYWYRQILGQKVEFLVSFYNNEISEKSEIFDDQFSVERPDGSNFTLKIRSTKLEDSAMYFCASSGARREETQYFGPGTRLLVL.

The V and J genes are TRBV15 and TRBJ1-1, with TRBD1 matching over 9 bases. The CDR3 is made up of 14 amino acids. The V segment lost 4 bases and the J segment 8 bases; nucleotides outside the gene matches: 8. Germline V gene lookup returns CDR1 LNHNV and CDR2 YYDKDF (reference sequence). The CDR3 sequence: CATSIGGDRVEAFF. DNA of the CDR3: TGTGCCACCAGCATAGGGGGGGACAGGGTCGAAGCTTTCTTT.

The chain combines TRBV11-3 with TRBJ1-1; possibly TRBD1 for D (5 bases). The germline CDR1 and CDR2 sequences are SGHNT and YENEEA. The CDR3 extends over 13 amino acids. Trimming left V 3 bases short and J 8 bases short, with 13 bases between. Written as DNA, the CDR3 is TGTGCCAGCAGCTTTCGAGAGGGGAAGGAAGCTTTCTTT. Protein product: CASSFREGKEAFF.